A selection of T cell receptor beta chains follows, all from one sample in a study of blood T cell repertoires in COVID-19. Assay: immunoSEQ multiplex PCR; the TCRdb copy retains only in-frame clones and omits some. Among approximately 300,000 clones listed, more than 70% were seen once. The source material was peripheral blood. The receptors stem from a man younger than 35 who had recovered from COVID-19. The CDR3 runs from the conserved cysteine through the conserved F or W. A D gene is named only where the DNA matches it firmly. A clone size is listed for some rows: how often the clone was seen (once, few, many), or a class if it is expanded.

abundance,j_gene,d_gene,v_gene,CDR3nt,CDR3aa
.,TRBJ1-6,TRBD1,TRBV6-4,TGTGCCAGCAGTGACCGGGGACAGGGGTATTCACCCCTCCACTTT,CASSDRGQGYSPLHF
.,TRBJ2-1,TRBD1,TRBV18,TGTGCCAGCTCACCGACAGGGAAGGTAGGGCAGTTCTTC,CASSPTGKVGQFF
.,TRBJ2-3,.,TRBV5-1,TGCGCCAGCAGGCCTGTGGGCGCAGATACGCAGTATTTT,CASRPVGADTQYF
.,TRBJ2-7,TRBD2,TRBV7-6,TGTGCCAGCAGCTTAAATCGCCTAGCGGGAGACGAGCAGTACTTC,CASSLNRLAGDEQYF
.,TRBJ2-3,TRBD2,TRBV12-5,TGTGCTAGTGGTTTGGCAGTAGTGCGGGGGGGCGGGACAGATACGCAGTATTTT,CASGLAVVRGGGTDTQYF
.,TRBJ2-1,TRBD2,TRBV19,TGTGCCAGTAGTTCGCCGGGACTAGTTTTGAATGAGCAGTTCTTC,CASSSPGLVLNEQFF
once,TRBJ1-6,.,TRBV14,TGTGCCAGCAGCCTCAGACAGTCCGCTAATTCACCCCTCCACTTT,CASSLRQSANSPLHF
.,TRBJ2-3,TRBD2,TRBV19,TGTGCCAGTAGTATAGATGAGCGGGGCTACAACACAGATACGCAGTATTTT,CASSIDERGYNTDTQYF
.,TRBJ2-2,.,TRBV7-2,TGTGCCAGCAGCCCTCAACTAGCAGCTGGGGAGCTGTTTTTT,CASSPQLAAGELFF
.,TRBJ2-3,TRBD2,TRBV18,TGTGCCAGCTCACTCCTAGCGGGAGAAGGGTCGGATACGCAGTATTTT,CASSLLAGEGSDTQYF
once,TRBJ2-7,.,TRBV18,TGTGCCAGCTCACCGGGACACCGATACGAGCAGTACTTC,CASSPGHRYEQYF
.,TRBJ1-2,.,TRBV14,TGTGCCAGCAGCCAAGATCGAGTTGCGGCGGGCTACACCTTC,CASSQDRVAAGYTF
.,TRBJ2-5,TRBD1,TRBV2,TGTGCCAGCAGTGAGGGACAGGGGTTGGAGACCCAGTACTTC,CASSEGQGLETQYF
.,TRBJ2-2,TRBD2,TRBV27,TGTGCCAGCAGTAAGGGACTAGCGGGAACCGGGGAGCTGTTTTTT,CASSKGLAGTGELFF
.,TRBJ2-3,.,TRBV5-5,TGTGCCAGCAGCTTGGGGGGCGGTAGCACAGATACGCAGTATTTT,CASSLGGGSTDTQYF
many,TRBJ2-2,TRBD1,TRBV19,TGTGCCAGTAGTCCCCCAGGGGGCGCGGGTGCCGGGGAGCTGTTTTTT,CASSPPGGAGAGELFF
.,TRBJ2-7,TRBD1,TRBV2,TGTGCCAGCAGGCCCGGGACAGGGGGCGGGAGCTACGAGCAGTACTTC,CASRPGTGGGSYEQYF
few,TRBJ1-4,TRBD1,TRBV19,TGTGCCAGTAGTTCGGGACAGGGGGTCGAAAAACTGTTTTTT,CASSSGQGVEKLFF